The T cell receptor beta chain under discussion was sequenced for a study of T cell responses to AZD1222 COVID-19 vaccine. CDR3 size: 16 residues. The germline V gene has CDR1 LNHNV and CDR2 YYDKDF (reference sequence). V lost 2 bases to trimming and J lost 2 bases, with 16 bases between them. Profiling relied on immunoSEQ multiplex PCR, and the TCRdb table lists in-frame clones only, not all of them. In the table there are 200,000 or so clones, about 87% of which are singletons. The gene calls are TRBV15 and TRBJ2-7; tentative D call: TRBD1 (5 bases). The sample in question was peripheral blood, obtained on day 0 of MenACWY control vaccination. The sequence came from an adult in good health. Here the CDR3 reads CATSRTRQLTPYEQYF. The CDR3 DNA reads as TGTGCCACCAGCAGAACCCGACAGCTAACCCCCTACGAGCAGTACTTC. The full variable domain, in which reference TRBV15 and TRBJ2-7 provide the parts outside the CDR3, is DAMVIQNPRYQVTQFGKPVTLSCSQTLNHNVMYWYQQKSSQAPKLLFHYYDKDFNNEADTPDNFQSRRPNTSFCFLDIRSPGLGDTAMYLCATSRTRQLTPYEQYFGPGTRLTVT.